The sequence of this T cell receptor beta chain was determined in a study of blood T cell repertoires in COVID-19. Study summary: Some COVID-19 samples were acute and others convalescent; all came from the United States, Italy and Spain.

Profiling relied on immunoSEQ multiplex PCR, and the TCRdb table lists in-frame clones only, not all of them. Seen here are around 260,000 clones, 88% observed once, and the top ten hold 10%. The CDR3 covers 19 residues. The germline V gene encodes CDR1 SEHNR and CDR2 FQNEAQ (reference sequence). V trimming: 3 bases; J trimming: 3 bases; junction bases outside the gene matches: 19. The sequence was obtained from a woman between 65 and 79 years old with COVID-19, enrolled during active disease. Sequencing was carried out using peripheral blood. This chain connects TRBV7-9 to TRBJ1-1, with 7 bases that match TRBD1. CDR3: CASSLKGRDSLSVDTEAFF. The CDR3 DNA reads TGTGCCAGCAGCTTGAAGGGACGGGACAGTTTGTCCGTCGACACTGAAGCTTTCTTT. Complete variable domain (other parts from reference TRBV7-9 and TRBJ1-1): DTGVSQNPRHKITKRGQNVTFRCDPISEHNRLYWYRQTLGQGPEFLTYFQNEAQLEKSRLLSDRFSAERPKGSFSTLEIQRTEQGDSAMYLCASSLKGRDSLSVDTEAFFGQGTRLTVV.